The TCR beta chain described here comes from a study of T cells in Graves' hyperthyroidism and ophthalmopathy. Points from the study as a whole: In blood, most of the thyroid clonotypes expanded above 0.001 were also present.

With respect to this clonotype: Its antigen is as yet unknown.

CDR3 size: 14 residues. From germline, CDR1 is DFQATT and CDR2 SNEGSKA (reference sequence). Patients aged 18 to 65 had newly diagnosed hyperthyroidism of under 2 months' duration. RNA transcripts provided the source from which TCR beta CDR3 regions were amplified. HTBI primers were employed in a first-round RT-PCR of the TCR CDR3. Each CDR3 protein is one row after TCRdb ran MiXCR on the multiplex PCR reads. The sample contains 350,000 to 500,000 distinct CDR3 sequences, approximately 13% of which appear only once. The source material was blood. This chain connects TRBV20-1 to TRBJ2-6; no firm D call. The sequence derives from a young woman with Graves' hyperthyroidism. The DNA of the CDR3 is TGCGGCGCCCTTCCCGGCCCTGGGGCCAACGTCCTGACTTTC. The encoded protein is CGALPGPGANVLTF.